Sequencing of this T cell receptor (beta chain) was carried out in a study of shared clonotypes between healthy human individuals. Study results and limitations: Apart from blood, nothing was sampled; tissue repertoires likely differ. In a handful of donors, around 4.8% of naive CD4 clonotypes appeared in common.

The CDR3 contains 15 residues. The V end lost 0 bases, the J end lost 3 bases, and 10 bases lay between the germline ends. Germline lookup yields CDR1 MNHNY and CDR2 SVGAGI (reference sequence). Some clones are missing from TCRdb's copy, which holds only in-frame ones; the method was immunoSEQ multiplex PCR. The sample holds about 700,000 clones, roughly 70% seen once. With respect to this clone: Its target is not known.

The V gene is TRBV6-6, the J gene TRBJ2-3, with TRBD2 as a possible D gene (6 bases). This clonotype was sampled from a woman aged 25 to 39 in good health. The sequencing input was memory CD4+ T cells sorted from blood. Subset of the sample: CD45RA-negative fraction. CDR3 in amino acids: CASSYSGTGTDTQYF. CDR3 nucleotides: TGTGCCAGCAGTTACTCGGGGACTGGAACAGATACGCAGTATTTT.